Listed here are 11 T cell receptor beta chains from one sample, sequenced in a study of blood T cell repertoires in COVID-19. Clones were read by immunoSEQ multiplex PCR, and TCRdb kept only the in-frame ones, dropping some. This table holds some 250,000 clones, 88% found once. Material: peripheral blood. The receptor set was obtained from a woman in her thirties or forties who had recovered from COVID-19.

The chain combines TRBV27 with TRBJ2-1, with 10 bases lining up with TRBD2. The V and J ends lost 5 bases and 6 bases, in that order; junction bases with no gene match: 1. CDR1 MNHEY and CDR2 SMNVEV come from the germline V gene (reference sequence). The CDR3 has 13 residues. The CDR3 nucleotides are TGTGCCAGCAGTCGGACTAGCGGCAATGAGCAGTTCTTC. This encodes CASSRTSGNEQFF.

The chain joins TRBV14 to TRBJ2-5, with 7 bases aligning to TRBD2. There are 18 residues in the CDR3. Trimming cost V 1 base and J 1 base; bases outside gene matches: 12. Germline V gene sequence: CDR1 SGHDN, CDR2 FVKESK. For the CDR3, the DNA is TGTGCCAGCAGCCAAGGTTGGGGGAGGGCCCGCTTCCAAGAGACCCAGTACTTC. Encoded protein: CASSQGWGRARFQETQYF.

The chain combines TRBV7-8 with TRBJ2-7, with D possibly TRBD1 on 7 matching bases. The CDR3 length is 14 residues. Germline CDR1 SGHVS, CDR2 FQNEAQ. V was clipped by 5 bases and J by 4 bases, with 15 bases between them. CDR3 amino acids: CASSPAPGGYEQYF. In DNA form, the CDR3 reads TGTGCCAGCAGCCCAGCGCCAGGGGGGTACGAGCAGTACTTC.

This clone was detected only once. The V gene is TRBV28, the J gene TRBJ1-3, with 8 bases that match TRBD1. With 8 bases clipped from V and 4 bases from J, the junction kept 10 bases outside the gene matches. This CDR3 region has 15 residues. The germline V gene encodes CDR1 MDHEN and CDR2 SYDVKM. CDR3 region: CASHTTGGGGNTIYF. As DNA, the CDR3 is TGTGCCAGCCATACAACAGGGGGGGGAGGAAACACCATATATTTT. Full variable domain (remainder filled in from reference TRBV28 and TRBJ1-3): DVKVTQSSRYLVKRTGEKVFLECVQDMDHENMFWYRQDPGLGLRLIYFSYDVKMKEKGDIPEGYSVSREKKERFSLILESASTNQTSMYLCASHTTGGGGNTIYFGEGSWLTVV.

The rearrangement links TRBV18 to TRBJ1-4, with a possible D match to TRBD1 (6 bases). The germline gives CDR1 KGHSH, CDR2 LQKENI. The CDR3 length is 14 residues. The V end lost 2 bases, the J end lost 4 bases, and 8 bases lay between the germline ends. The CDR3, as DNA: TGTGCCAGCTCACCAAGGGGGGGTAATGAAAAACTGTTTTTT. Its translation: CASSPRGGNEKLFF.

The chain links TRBV9 to TRBJ2-7, with a weak D call TRBD2 (6 bases). With 4 bases removed from V and 4 bases from J, the gap between germline ends came to 9 bases. The CDR3 length is 12 residues. The germline gives CDR1 SGDLS, CDR2 YYNGEE. CDR3 in amino acids: CASSPREYEQYF. The CDR3 DNA is TGTGCCAGCAGCCCCCGGGAGTACGAGCAGTACTTC.

The rearrangement joins TRBV30 to TRBJ2-2; 10 bases align to TRBD1. CDR1 and CDR2 from the germline V gene are GTSNPN and SVGIG (reference sequence). After removal of 2 bases from V and 4 bases from J, the junction contained 1 base not matched to a gene. There are 14 residues in the CDR3. The CDR3 reads CAWSRQGATGELFF. The DNA for the CDR3 is TGTGCCTGGAGTAGACAGGGGGCCACCGGGGAGCTGTTTTTT.

This clone was recorded a few times. This chain joins TRBV19 and TRBJ1-5; TRBD1 might be the D (6 bases). Trimming took off 3 bases at V and 7 bases at J, with 19 bases between the two ends. The germline V gene encodes CDR1 LNHDA and CDR2 SQIVND (reference sequence). There are 16 residues in the CDR3. In nucleotides, the CDR3 is TGTGCCAGTAGTATCGGGGACATAATATCCGGACAGCCCCAGCATTTT. Amino acid sequence: CASSIGDIISGQPQHF. The full variable domain, rest sourced from reference TRBV19 and TRBJ1-5, is DGGITQSPKYLFRKEGQNVTLSCEQNLNHDAMYWYRQDPGQGLRLIYYSQIVNDFQKGDIAEGYSVSREKKESFPLTVTSAQKNPTAFYLCASSIGDIISGQPQHFGDGTRLSIL.

The CDR3 DNA sequence: TGTGCCAGCTCATGGGACGGTCGAGGACAGCAGTACTTC. This translates into CASSWDGRGQQYF. The chain couples TRBV18 to TRBJ2-5; D might be TRBD1 (6 bases). V was clipped by 5 bases and J by 11 bases, with 18 bases between them. The CDR3 is 13 amino acids. CDR1 is KGHSH, CDR2 LQKENI, per germline.

This clone was picked up one time. The chain is built from TRBV12-3 or TRBV12-4 and TRBJ1-5; unclear D gene. The germline V and J ends were trimmed by 5 bases and 3 bases, with 5 bases remaining between them. The CDR3 has 12 residues. In nucleotides, the CDR3 is TGTGCCAGCAGTACAGTCAATCAGCCCCAGCATTTT. Translating it yields CASSTVNQPQHF.

J is TRBJ1-2 and V is TRBV19; TRBD1 matches 12 bases. V trimming: 5 bases; J trimming: 4 bases; junction bases outside the gene matches: 11. The CDR3 consists of 17 residues. The V gene's germline CDR1 is LNHDA and CDR2 SQIVND (reference sequence). DNA for the CDR3: TGTGCCAGTAGTCCCCAGGGACAGGGGGCGCTGGGCTATGGCTACACCTTC. Translation gives CASSPQGQGALGYGYTF.